A single sample is the source of the 29 T cell receptor beta chains below, sequenced in a study of response to subunit inactivated influenza vaccine. TCRdb reanalysed the RT-PCR reads using MiXCR and keeps one entry per CDR3 protein. The sample lists about 520,000 distinct CDR3 sequences, approximately 7.3% occurring once. The material was PBMCs from blood, obtained less than 30 months after vaccination. The source is a man aged 45-69 years who received an inactivated influenza vaccine.

This clonotype was counted many times. The chain uses TRBV4-3 and TRBJ2-1, with 15 bases aligning to TRBD2. This CDR3 is 16 amino acids long. V shed 4 bases, J shed 9 bases, and the junction held 7 bases outside the gene matches. Looked up from germline, CDR1 is LGHNA and CDR2 is YSLEER. Written as DNA, the CDR3 is TGCGCCAGCAGCCTAGGACTAGCGGGAGGGAATGGTGAGCAGTTCTTC. This gives the protein CASSLGLAGGNGEQFF.

This clonotype has only a few counts. This chain uses TRBV29-1 with TRBJ2-1; 7 bases are a match to TRBD1. J was trimmed by 7 bases and V by 4 bases; bases with no gene match: 10. Per the germline V gene, CDR1 is SQVTM and CDR2 is ANQGSEA. CDR3 length: 14 residues. The chain's CDR3 is CSVVHGTVENEQFF. The CDR3 DNA sequence: TGCAGCGTTGTACACGGGACAGTAGAGAATGAGCAGTTCTTC.

CDR3 sequence (DNA): TGTGCCAGCAGTTCCGACAGGGCTGGAAACACCATATATTTT. Translating it yields CASSSDRAGNTIYF. V usage is TRBV12-3 or TRBV12-4 and J usage is TRBJ1-3, with 7 positions matching TRBD1. This CDR3 is 14 amino acids long. The ends lost 4 bases at V and 2 bases at J; junction bases unmatched: 2.

The chain uses TRBV14 and TRBJ2-1, with 7 bases aligning to TRBD2. Germline V gives CDR1 SGHDN, CDR2 FVKESK. Trimming at V came to 8 bases and at J to 6 bases, leaving 10 bases not matched to a gene. The CDR3 totals 14 residues. The CDR3 protein is CASGASRGVNEQFF. The CDR3 nucleotides read TGTGCCAGCGGGGCCTCCCGGGGGGTCAATGAGCAGTTCTTC.

This chain links TRBV18 with TRBJ2-3; 9 nucleotides agree with TRBD2. CDR3 length equals 16 residues. The germline V gene encodes CDR1 KGHSH and CDR2 LQKENI. V dropped 6 bases and J dropped 0; count of bases not matched to a gene: 7. In nucleotides, the CDR3 is TGTGCCAGCTCGACCGGGACTAGCAGCAGCACAGATACGCAGTATTTT. Amino acids: CASSTGTSSSTDTQYF.

This clonotype has more than one count but fewer than ten. This may stem from a read error, because a much larger clone lies one nucleotide away. This chain joins TRBV25-1 and TRBJ1-1; the match to TRBD1 covers 8 bases. The CDR3 length is 13 residues. Per germline, CDR1 MGHDK and CDR2 SYGVNS. V gave up 5 bases and J gave up 5 bases; unmatched junction bases: 4. This CDR3 is CASSRTGWTEAFF. Written as DNA, the CDR3 is TGTGCCAGCAGTCGGACAGGGTGGACTGAAGCTTTCTTT.

This chain uses TRBV20-1 with TRBJ2-1; 9 bases map to TRBD2. In germline, CDR1 is DFQATT, CDR2 SNEGSKA (reference sequence). The CDR3 totals 15 residues. V lost 6 bases and J lost 1; bases outside the gene matches: 7. The CDR3 here is CSANSGRRSYNEQFF. DNA of the CDR3: TGCAGTGCAAATAGCGGGAGACGTTCCTACAATGAGCAGTTCTTC.

This clonotype was counted at least ten times. This rearrangement joins TRBV6-2 or TRBV6-3 to TRBJ2-1, with D perhaps being TRBD1 or TRBD2 (6 bases each). Germline lookup yields CDR1 MNHEY and CDR2 SVGEGT. This CDR3 contains 15 residues. With 5 bases removed from V and 8 bases from J, the gap between germline ends came to 19 bases. The CDR3 sequence is CASSPRDKGGYEQFF. CDR3 bases: TGTGCCAGCAGTCCGCGGGACAAAGGAGGGTATGAGCAGTTCTTC.

This clonotype was detected only a few times. CDR3 DNA sequence: TGTGCCAGCAGCTTAGCGAGAGGGACAGGCAATGAGCAGTTCTTC. It codes for CASSLARGTGNEQFF. The rearrangement uses TRBV7-9 and TRBJ2-1; 8 bases fit TRBD1. The CDR3 has 15 residues. J was trimmed by 6 bases and V by 0 bases; bases with no gene match: 4. Germline CDR1 SEHNR, CDR2 FQNEAQ (reference sequence). Based on the CDR3 plus reference TRBV7-9 and TRBJ2-1, the full variable domain is DTGVSQNPRHKITKRGQNVTFRCDPISEHNRLYWYRQTLGQGPEFLTYFQNEAQLEKSRLLSDRFSAERPKGSFSTLEIQRTEQGDSAMYLCASSLARGTGNEQFFGPGTRLTVL.

This clonotype was seen more than once but under ten times. The rearrangement joins TRBV20-1 to TRBJ1-1; TRBD1 is a possible D gene (6 bases). Germline CDR1 DFQATT, CDR2 SNEGSKA (reference sequence). V dropped 1 base and J dropped 8 bases, with 11 bases sitting between them. This CDR3 is 12 amino acids long. CDR3 protein: CSARAQGSEAFF. The CDR3 region has the DNA TGCAGTGCTAGAGCACAGGGTAGCGAAGCTTTCTTT.

This clonotype has only a few counts. This chain connects TRBV7-9 to TRBJ2-7; D is unresolved. The germline V and J ends were trimmed by 5 bases and 0 bases, with 11 bases remaining between them. The germline V gene has CDR1 SEHNR and CDR2 FQNEAQ (reference sequence). This CDR3 is built from 14 residues. CDR3 nucleotides: TGTGCCAGCAGCGCCCGTGAAAGCTCCTACGAGCAGTACTTC. Translating it yields CASSARESSYEQYF.

This clonotype was counted many times. J is TRBJ2-3 and V is TRBV7-2; D gene ambiguous. The length of the CDR3 is 14 residues. Germline CDR1 reads SGHTA; CDR2 reads FQGNSA. Trimming removed 1 base from V and 4 bases from J, with 9 bases in between. Here the CDR3 reads CASSLGGLSDTQYF. In nucleotides, the CDR3 is TGTGCCAGCAGCTTAGGAGGTCTTTCAGATACGCAGTATTTT.

In this sample, this clonotype turned up a few times. CDR3 sequence reads: CASSYSNGAEAFF. Here the CDR3 DNA reads TGTGCCAGCAGTTACTCGAACGGGGCTGAAGCTTTCTTT. The chain employs TRBV6-6 and TRBJ1-1; D is undetermined. Trimming took 0 bases from V and 6 from J, leaving 8 bases between them. From germline, CDR1 is MNHNY and CDR2 SVGAGI (reference sequence). This CDR3 spans 13 amino acids.

This clonotype was found a few times. The V and J genes are TRBV18 and TRBJ2-3, with TRBD1 matching 8 bases. There are 16 residues in the CDR3. CDR1 and CDR2 (germline): KGHSH, LQKENI. With V trimmed by 6 bases and J by 1 base, 9 bases remained unmatched. CDR3 coding DNA: TGTGCCAGCTCCGAAATCGGACAGGGAGGCACAGATACGCAGTATTTT. It encodes CASSEIGQGGTDTQYF.

This clonotype came up a few times. The chain recombines TRBV4-2 with TRBJ2-3; 12 nucleotides match TRBD2. Germline CDR1 reads LGHNA; CDR2 reads YNFKEQ. V shed 2 bases, J shed 3 bases, and the junction held 6 bases outside the gene matches. The CDR3 consists of 17 residues. The CDR3 DNA reads TGTGCCAGCAGCCAACAACGGACTAGCGGGAAAACAGATACGCAGTATTTT. Translating it yields CASSQQRTSGKTDTQYF.

The gene calls are TRBV20-1 and TRBJ2-1, with 8 nucleotides matching TRBD2. CDR1 is DFQATT and CDR2 is SNEGSKA in the germline V gene (reference sequence). Trimming removed 0 bases from V and 5 bases from J; junction bases left unmatched: 9. CDR3 size: 16 residues. CDR3 DNA sequence: TGCAGTGCTAGAGAGTGGACTAGCAGGACGGACAATGAGCAGTTCTTC. This encodes CSAREWTSRTDNEQFF.

The chain recombines TRBV28 with TRBJ2-2; the match to TRBD1 covers 10 bases. CDR3 length equals 15 residues. Germline trimming cut 7 bases from V and 0 bases from J; bases unmatched to any gene: 2. Germline V gene lookup returns CDR1 MDHEN and CDR2 SYDVKM. Here the CDR3 DNA reads TGTGCCAGCATAGGACAGGGGGCGAACACCGGGGAGCTGTTTTTT. This encodes CASIGQGANTGELFF.

The rearrangement joins TRBV12-3 or TRBV12-4 to TRBJ1-2; no reliable D call. V dropped 7 bases and J dropped 0 bases, with 9 bases sitting between them. The CDR3 is made up of 13 amino acids. CDR3 region: CASTPGTNYGYTF. CDR3 nucleotide sequence: TGTGCCAGCACCCCGGGAACTAACTATGGCTACACCTTC.

This chain connects TRBV5-1 to TRBJ2-5; D uncertain. The CDR3 contains 15 residues. CDR1 is SGHRS, CDR2 YFSETQ, per germline. Trimming removed 4 bases at V and 5 bases at J, with 18 bases between. CDR3: CASSPLSFQGETQYF. The CDR3, as DNA: TGCGCCAGCAGCCCTCTTAGCTTCCAAGGCGAGACCCAGTACTTC. Based on the CDR3 plus reference TRBV5-1 and TRBJ2-5, the full variable domain is KAGVTQTPRYLIKTRGQQVTLSCSPISGHRSVSWYQQTPGQGLQFLFEYFSETQRNKGNFPGRFSGRQFSNSRSEMNVSTLELGDSALYLCASSPLSFQGETQYFGPGTRLLVL.

This clonotype was seen many times. This sequence joins TRBV20-1 and TRBJ2-3; TRBD2 matches 9 bases. V was pared by 1 base and J by 2 bases, with 7 bases of the junction left unmatched. CDR1 is DFQATT, CDR2 SNEGSKA, per germline (reference sequence). This CDR3 comprises 16 residues. CDR3 in amino acids: CSARGVTSGTTDTQYF. DNA for the CDR3: TGCAGTGCTAGAGGGGTGACTAGCGGAACCACAGATACGCAGTATTTT.

About this clonotype: Possible read error: a much larger clone is one base away. V gene TRBV4-2 combines with J gene TRBJ1-1, with D unresolved. V gave up 5 bases and J gave up 5 bases, with 12 bases separating them. Germline-derived CDR1 and CDR2 are LGHNA and YNFKEQ. CDR3 length: 13 amino acids. The CDR3: CASSSERVTEAFF. The DNA for the CDR3 is TGTGCCAGCAGCTCGGAAAGGGTTACTGAAGCTTTCTTT.

The chain recombines TRBV7-9 with TRBJ2-1, with 7 bases lining up with TRBD1. The germline gives CDR1 SEHNR, CDR2 FQNEAQ (reference sequence). CDR3 length: 16 residues. V lost 4 bases to trimming and J lost 3 bases; unmatched junction nucleotides: 9. The CDR3 spells CASSSDRVLLYNEQFF. The CDR3 coding sequence is TGTGCCAGCAGCTCAGACAGGGTCCTTCTCTACAATGAGCAGTTCTTC.

V gene TRBV12-3 or TRBV12-4 combines with J gene TRBJ1-3; 11 positions agree with TRBD1. This CDR3 contains 18 residues. Unmatched junction bases numbered 9, after V lost 2 bases and J lost 3 bases. CDR3 in amino acids: CASSLSPRGTGGGNTIYF. CDR3 nucleotide sequence: TGTGCCAGCAGTTTAAGTCCCCGGGGGACAGGGGGTGGAAACACCATATATTTT.

In this sample, this clonotype turned up many times. This chain uses TRBV7-9 with TRBJ2-1; the match to TRBD2 covers 9 bases. CDR1 SEHNR and CDR2 FQNEAQ come from the germline V gene (reference sequence). V gave up 0 bases and J gave up 3 bases; unmatched junction bases: 3. CDR3 size: 16 residues. CDR3 DNA sequence: TGTGCCAGCAGCTTAGCCTTAGCGGGAGACTACAATGAGCAGTTCTTC. Its translation is CASSLALAGDYNEQFF.

This chain uses TRBV5-1 with TRBJ1-1; TRBD1 is a possible D gene (5 bases). Trimming pared 2 bases from V and 6 bases from J, leaving 14 bases between. This CDR3 comprises 14 residues. Germline V gene lookup returns CDR1 SGHRS and CDR2 YFSETQ. CDR3 sequence: CASSFVSGDPEAFF. In nucleotides, the CDR3 is TGCGCCAGCAGCTTCGTTTCGGGGGACCCTGAAGCTTTCTTT.

The genes are TRBV28 and TRBJ2-3; TRBD1 is a possible D gene (6 bases). CDR1 is MDHEN, CDR2 SYDVKM, per germline. V was pared by 2 bases and J by 5 bases, with 11 bases between. CDR3 size: 14 residues. The CDR3 nucleotides are TGTGCCAGCAGTTTAGGTTGGGGGCAAGATACGCAGTATTTT. Protein: CASSLGWGQDTQYF. The variable domain in full, completed from reference TRBV28 and TRBJ2-3, reads DVKVTQSSRYLVKRTGEKVFLECVQDMDHENMFWYRQDPGLGLRLIYFSYDVKMKEKGDIPEGYSVSREKKERFSLILESASTNQTSMYLCASSLGWGQDTQYFGPGTRLTVL.

This clonotype has a handful of counts. The V gene is TRBV27, the J gene TRBJ1-2, with 7 bases fitting TRBD1. Germline trimming cut 3 bases from V and 0 bases from J; bases unmatched to any gene: 4. CDR1 and CDR2 from the germline V gene are MNHEY and SMNVEV (reference sequence). The CDR3 consists of 15 residues. CDR3 protein: CASSFSDRPNYGYTF. DNA of the CDR3: TGTGCCAGCAGTTTCTCGGACAGGCCTAACTATGGCTACACCTTC.

In its sample, this clonotype was seen a few times. V and J are TRBV5-1 and TRBJ1-3, with D uncertain. Trimming removed 2 bases at V and 0 bases at J, with 6 bases between. Germline V gives CDR1 SGHRS, CDR2 YFSETQ. This CDR3 has 14 residues. As DNA, the CDR3 is TGCGCCAGCAGCTTAGAACCCTCTGGAAACACCATATATTTT. Amino acid sequence: CASSLEPSGNTIYF.

There are many counts of this clonotype. The rearrangement joins TRBV15 to TRBJ2-5, with D perhaps matching TRBD2 (5 bases). The V end lost 3 bases, the J end lost 1 base, and 9 bases lay between the germline ends. This CDR3 comprises 14 residues. CDR1 LNHNV and CDR2 YYDKDF come from the germline V gene (reference sequence). CDR3 in DNA: TGTGCCACCAGCAGGGACTGGATCCAAGAGACCCAGTACTTC. Protein sequence: CATSRDWIQETQYF.